These 13 T cell receptor beta chains share one sample of origin, sequenced in a study of blood T cell repertoires in COVID-19. Clones were read by immunoSEQ multiplex PCR, and TCRdb kept only the in-frame ones, dropping some. The sample consists of around 200,000 clones, around 79% of them appearing once. Material for sequencing was peripheral blood. Receptor source: a woman in her forties with COVID-19, enrolled during active disease.

This chain uses TRBV7-9 with TRBJ2-3; maybe TRBD2 (6 bases). Germline V gene sequence: CDR1 SEHNR, CDR2 FQNEAQ (reference sequence). The V and J ends lost 3 bases and 5 bases respectively, with 12 bases between them. The CDR3 sequence is 14 residues long. The CDR3 reads CASSFSSERDTQYF. The CDR3 coding sequence is TGTGCCAGCAGCTTTTCTAGCGAGAGAGATACGCAGTATTTT.

This chain uses TRBV19 with TRBJ1-5; the match to TRBD1 covers 7 bases. CDR1 is LNHDA and CDR2 is SQIVND in the germline V gene (reference sequence). The CDR3 contains 16 residues. J gave up 4 bases and V 1 base, and 7 bases lay outside the gene matches. For the CDR3, the DNA is TGTGCCAGTAGTATAGCCCAGACAGGGCTTAATCAGCCCCAGCATTTT. Amino acid sequence: CASSIAQTGLNQPQHF.

The J gene is TRBJ2-6, the V gene TRBV19; no clear D. Germline assignment: CDR1 LNHDA and CDR2 SQIVND (reference sequence). V shed 4 bases and J shed 0 bases, with 7 bases lying between them. The length of the CDR3 is 15 residues. The CDR3, as DNA: TGTGCCAGTAGTACAGTCCCCTCTGGGGCCAACGTCCTGACTTTC. Protein product: CASSTVPSGANVLTF.

This rearrangement joins TRBV9 to TRBJ2-2, with TRBD2 matching over 9 bases. The CDR3 totals 15 residues. Trimming at V came to 2 bases and at J to 2 bases, leaving 1 base not matched to a gene. CDR1 SGDLS and CDR2 YYNGEE come from the germline V gene. CDR3 region: CASSVSGGNTGELFF. DNA for the CDR3: TGTGCCAGCAGCGTTAGCGGGGGTAACACCGGGGAGCTGTTTTTT.

The chain is built from TRBV19 and TRBJ2-7; a possible D gene is TRBD1 (5 bases). V dropped 1 base and J dropped 4 bases, with 14 bases sitting between them. The CDR3 has 15 amino acids. Germline CDR1 and CDR2: LNHDA and SQIVND (reference sequence). CDR3 region: CASSIVRAGQYEQYF. The CDR3 coding sequence is TGTGCCAGTAGTATAGTTAGGGCAGGGCAGTACGAGCAGTACTTC.

This clone was counted a few times. The chain joins TRBV20-1 to TRBJ1-6; D unclear. Germline V gene sequence: CDR1 DFQATT, CDR2 SNEGSKA (reference sequence). This CDR3 has 14 residues. Trimming left V 6 bases short and J 7 bases short, with 16 bases between. CDR3 bases: TGCAGTGCCAGTATATGGGGAGCAAATTCACCCCTCCACTTT. Its protein is CSASIWGANSPLHF.

The chain is built from TRBV7-8 and TRBJ1-6; no clear D gene. From germline, CDR1 is SGHVS and CDR2 FQNEAQ. The CDR3 sequence is 16 residues long. V was clipped by 2 bases and J by 5 bases, with 13 bases between them. The chain's CDR3 is CASSLIGEGNNSPLHF. The CDR3 DNA reads as TGTGCCAGCAGCTTAATCGGGGAGGGAAATAATTCACCCCTCCACTTT.

The V call is TRBV18, the J call TRBJ2-7; D not certain. Germline lookup yields CDR1 KGHSH and CDR2 LQKENI. This CDR3 has 15 amino acids. V gave up 3 bases and J gave up 2 bases, with 14 bases separating them. The CDR3 DNA is TGTGCCAGCTCACCGTCGGAAATCGGAGCCTACGAGCAGTACTTC. As protein: CASSPSEIGAYEQYF.

The chain uses TRBV30 and TRBJ1-3, with D possibly TRBD1 on 5 matching bases. Germline V lookup: CDR1 GTSNPN, CDR2 SVGIG (reference sequence). With 3 bases removed from V and 7 bases from J, the gap between germline ends came to 16 bases. This CDR3 spans 14 amino acids. As DNA, the CDR3 is TGTGCCTGGAGCCAGGACGGATCAGGGAACACCATATATTTT. The encoded protein is CAWSQDGSGNTIYF.

This clone was found a few times. This chain uses TRBV5-1 with TRBJ1-6, with 7 nucleotides matching TRBD1. CDR3 length: 15 residues. Germline V gene sequence: CDR1 SGHRS, CDR2 YFSETQ. Trimming cost V 4 bases and J 5 bases; bases outside gene matches: 6. CDR3 in amino acids: CASSARGSDNSPLHF. The DNA of the CDR3 is TGCGCCAGCAGCGCCAGGGGGTCCGATAATTCACCCCTCCACTTT.

This clone was counted between two and nine times. The chain uses TRBV5-4 and TRBJ2-2; 7 bases match TRBD1. The V gene end was trimmed by 3 bases and the J gene end by 1 base; junction bases not matched to a gene: 3. Germline CDR1 reads SGHNT; CDR2 reads YYREEE (reference sequence). The CDR3 length is 15 residues. The CDR3 region is CASSSGTENTGELFF. The CDR3 DNA reads as TGTGCCAGCAGCTCCGGGACAGAGAACACCGGGGAGCTGTTTTTT.

V is TRBV7-7 and J is TRBJ2-7, with a tentative D call TRBD1 (7 bases). This CDR3 contains 18 residues. CDR1 is SSHAT, CDR2 FNYEAQ, per germline (reference sequence). The V end lost 4 bases, the J end lost 0 bases, and 22 bases lay between the germline ends. The CDR3 sequence is CASSWGQPGAGGSYEQYF. Here the CDR3 DNA reads TGTGCCAGCAGCTGGGGACAGCCGGGGGCCGGGGGCTCCTACGAGCAGTACTTC.

The chain carries TRBV29-1 and TRBJ1-5; TRBD1 aligns across 7 bases. CDR1 is SQVTM and CDR2 is ANQGSEA in the germline V gene. CDR3 length: 12 amino acids. Trimming cost V 4 bases and J 4 bases; bases outside gene matches: 1. CDR3 protein: CSVGQGNQPQHF. For the CDR3, the DNA is TGCAGCGTTGGACAGGGAAATCAGCCCCAGCATTTT.